This T cell receptor beta chain was profiled in a study of shared clonotypes between healthy human individuals. Study summary: A couple of women and a few men aged 18 to 49 made up the donors.

CD45RO-negative, CCR7-positively selected cells formed the naive CD8 fraction, excluding terminally differentiated effector memory CD45RA+ cells. Each donor was a Caucasian adult residing in Nashville, Tennessee. Trimming removed 5 bases from V and 1 base from J, with 18 bases in between. The germline V gene has CDR1 MNHEY and CDR2 SMNVEV (reference sequence). The CDR3 contains 16 residues. Generated by immunoSEQ multiplex PCR, the TCRdb table keeps only in-frame clones and is missing some. The profile covers approximately 840,000 clones, with about 96% appearing a single time and under 0.25% taken by the ten largest.

The sequence derives from a young man in good health. What was sequenced was naive CD8+ T cells sorted from blood. This chain links TRBV27 with TRBJ2-7, with D possibly TRBD1 on 6 matching bases. The CDR3 loop reads CASSPRMGARSYEQYF. CDR3 DNA sequence: TGTGCCAGCAGTCCCCGTATGGGGGCAAGATCCTACGAGCAGTACTTC.